The entry that follows covers one TCR beta chain sequence. Assay: immunoSEQ multiplex PCR; the TCRdb copy retains only in-frame clones and omits some. The repertoire holds a few hundred thousand clones, with over 80% as singletons. This CDR3 has 14 residues. Germline CDR1 reads GTSNPN; CDR2 reads SVGIG (reference sequence). The ends were cut back, 0 bases at V and 3 bases at J, with 12 bases in the middle. The data derive from a study of cytomegalovirus exposure and HLA in healthy donors. Specimen: PBMCs. This TCR was sampled from a young woman in good health and CMV-seropositive. This chain uses TRBV30 with TRBJ2-7; D is possibly TRBD1 or TRBD2 (5 bases each). The CDR3 is CAWSVRQGRYEQYF. The CDR3 DNA reads TGTGCCTGGAGTGTTCGGCAGGGACGCTACGAGCAGTACTTC. The entire variable domain, with the rest obtained from reference TRBV30 and TRBJ2-7, is as follows: SQTIHQWPATLVQPVGSPLSLECTVEGTSNPNLYWYRQAAGRGLQLLFYSVGIGQISSEVPQNLSASRPQDRQFILSSKKLLLSDSGFYLCAWSVRQGRYEQYFGPGTRLTVT.